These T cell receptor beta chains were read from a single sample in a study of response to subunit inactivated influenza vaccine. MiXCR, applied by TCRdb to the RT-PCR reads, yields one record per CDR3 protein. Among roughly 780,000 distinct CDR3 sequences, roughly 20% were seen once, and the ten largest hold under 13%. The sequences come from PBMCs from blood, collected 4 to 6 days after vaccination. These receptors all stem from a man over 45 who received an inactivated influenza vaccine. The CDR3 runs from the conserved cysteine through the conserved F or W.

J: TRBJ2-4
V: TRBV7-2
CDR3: CASSPWGYEGNIQYF

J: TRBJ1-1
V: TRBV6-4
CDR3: CASSGQGTGGGGTEAFF

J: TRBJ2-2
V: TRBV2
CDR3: CASVGQANTGELFF

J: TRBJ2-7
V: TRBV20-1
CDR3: CSARVLAGQTYEQYF

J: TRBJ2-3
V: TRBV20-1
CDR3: CSARALAGSNTDTQYF

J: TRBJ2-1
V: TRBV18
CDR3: CASSPNPGGSYNEQFF

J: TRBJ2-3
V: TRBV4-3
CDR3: CASSHEVRGTDTQYF

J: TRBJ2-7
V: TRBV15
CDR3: CATSRNRGEVSYEQYF

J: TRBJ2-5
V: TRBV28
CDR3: CASSLEQGTQETQYF

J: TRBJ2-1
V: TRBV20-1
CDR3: CSASSGTGADEQFF

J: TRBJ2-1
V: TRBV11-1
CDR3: CASSPGSPGLATGGGKFF

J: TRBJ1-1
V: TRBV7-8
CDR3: CASSLARQYEAFF

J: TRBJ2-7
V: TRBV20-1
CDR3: CSAEKGGTGHPYEQYF

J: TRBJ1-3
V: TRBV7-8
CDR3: CASSPPLRGSGNTIYF

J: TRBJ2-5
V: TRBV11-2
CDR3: CASSFLGGEETQYF

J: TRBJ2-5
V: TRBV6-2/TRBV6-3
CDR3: CASRVLAGIQETQYF

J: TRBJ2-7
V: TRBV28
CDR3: CATKDRGRHEQYF

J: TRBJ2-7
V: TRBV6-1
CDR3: CATRGDYEQYF

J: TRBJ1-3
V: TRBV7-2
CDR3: CASSLLGTREDTIYF

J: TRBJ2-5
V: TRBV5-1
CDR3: CASSLDRSEETQYF

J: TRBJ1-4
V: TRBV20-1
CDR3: CSASVPLEDEKLFF

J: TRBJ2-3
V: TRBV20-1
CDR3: CSARSGYSGDTQYF

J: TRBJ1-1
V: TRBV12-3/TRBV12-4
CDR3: CASSLVSTMNTEAFF

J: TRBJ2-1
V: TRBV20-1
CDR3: CSANGARGSYNEQFF

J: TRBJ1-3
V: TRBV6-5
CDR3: CASSYSMGSGNTIYF

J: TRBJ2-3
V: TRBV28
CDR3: CASSFSGVRTDTQYF

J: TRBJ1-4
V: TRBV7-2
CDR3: CASSLFAGVEKLFF

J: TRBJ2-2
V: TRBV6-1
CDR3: CASSGQGADTGELFF

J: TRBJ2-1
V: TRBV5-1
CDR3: CASSLGDGTNNEQFF

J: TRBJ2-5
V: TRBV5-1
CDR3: CASSLDGHSHF

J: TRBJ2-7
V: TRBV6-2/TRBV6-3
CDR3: CASSYGLAEYYEQYF

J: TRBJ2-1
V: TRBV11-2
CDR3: CASSLLQGAMEQFF

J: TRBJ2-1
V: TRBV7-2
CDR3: CASRKTDEQFF

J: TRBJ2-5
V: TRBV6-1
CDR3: CASSPLTRIQETQYF

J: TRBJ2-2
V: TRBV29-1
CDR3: CSVDQHTGELFF

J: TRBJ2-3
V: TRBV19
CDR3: CASSIAWNSDTQYF

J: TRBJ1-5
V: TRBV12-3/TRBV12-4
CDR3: CASSLATGPNSNQPQHF

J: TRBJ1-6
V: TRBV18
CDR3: CASSLGTGGSGSPLHF

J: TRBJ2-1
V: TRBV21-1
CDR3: CASSKLDNEQFF

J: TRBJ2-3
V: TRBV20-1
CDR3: CSASLAGLPDTQYF

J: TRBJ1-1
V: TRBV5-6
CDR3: CTSSLGTASREAFF

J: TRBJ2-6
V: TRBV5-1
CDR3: CASTRTAGANVLTF

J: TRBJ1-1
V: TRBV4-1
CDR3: CASSQGTNTEAFF

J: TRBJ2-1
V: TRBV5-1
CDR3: CASSLRGGPGLVSHEQFF

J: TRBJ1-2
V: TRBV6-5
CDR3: CASSYRQFNYGYTF

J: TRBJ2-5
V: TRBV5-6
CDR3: CASSSPLDWGGTQYF